This T cell receptor (beta chain) was sequenced for a study of blood T cell repertoires in COVID-19. Study-wide background: Spain, Italy and the United States supplied samples that represented acute and convalescent COVID-19. In each case, the material was cDNA or gDNA derived from T cells, B-cell-depleted T cells, or PBMCs.

Per the authors' pipeline: Estimation of nucleated cell counts was performed using reference gene primer amplification. The protocol was immunoSEQ multiplex PCR, while the TCRdb copy is restricted to in-frame clones and leaves out a portion. The DNA was the basis for D and trimming; V, J and clone size are from that table. The repertoire consists of under 30,000 clones, with more than 75% occurring once and the leading ten covering roughly 12%. Germline lookup yields CDR1 MNHNS and CDR2 SASEGT. The CDR3 covers 15 residues. V was trimmed by 3 bases and J by 0 bases, leaving 9 bases between them. The sample consisted of peripheral blood. V and J are TRBV6-1 and TRBJ1-5; D is undetermined. The sequence was obtained from a human donor in a cohort sampled during active COVID-19. The donor label of this sample is uncertain. Here the CDR3 reads CASSEAHLSNQPQHF. The DNA for the CDR3 is TGTGCCAGCAGTGAGGCACACCTTAGCAATCAGCCCCAGCATTTT.